This paragraph reports one T cell receptor (beta chain). The target antigen is unknown. CDR1 is SNHLY and CDR2 is FYNNEI in the germline V gene. The CDR3 runs to 13 residues. The V segment lost 7 bases and the J segment 2 bases; nucleotides outside the gene matches: 2. This entry belongs to a study of beta chain features in type 1 diabetes. The entirety of the isolated RNA underwent reverse transcription, so expressed TCRB transcripts were sequenced. Produced via immunoSEQ multiplex PCR; TCRdb's table is partial and in-frame only. The sample carries about 660,000 clones, about an eighth recorded once. Whole-study results and caveats: The naive, central memory and Treg TCRB repertoires looked more alike in patients than they did in healthy donors. Among patients with Type 1 diabetes, TCRB CDR3s were moderately but significantly shorter in every one of the four CD4+ subsets.

This rearrangement joins TRBV2 to TRBJ2-5, with 9 positions matching TRBD1. The sequence was obtained from a man in his late teens or twenties with type 1 diabetes. Sequencing was performed on naive CD4+ T cells from blood. The DNA for the CDR3 is TGTGCCAGCACCGGGACAGGGCAAGAGACCCAGTACTTC. Protein product: CASTGTGQETQYF.